Following are 14 T cell receptor beta chains from one sample sequenced in a study of CD8 T cells in Susac syndrome. With random hexamers, reverse transcription was performed on about 0.5 to 1 ug of RNA. Each CDR3 protein gets one entry after TCRdb re-called the immunoSEQ multiplex PCR reads with MiXCR. This table holds some 130,000 distinct CDR3 sequences, roughly 95% found once. Sample: CD4+ T cells from PBMCs. These receptors originate from a human donor in good health.

The J gene is TRBJ2-7, the V gene TRBV27; D tentatively fits TRBD1 or TRBD2 (5 bases each). Germline V CDR1 and CDR2: MNHEY, SMNVEV (reference sequence). The CDR3 totals 11 residues. Trimming left V 5 bases short and J 10 bases short, with 12 bases between. The CDR3 sequence: CASSAMGEQYF. Here the CDR3 DNA reads TGTGCCAGCAGTGCAATGGGGGAACAGTACTTC.

The V and J genes are TRBV5-1 and TRBJ2-1; 7 nucleotides agree with TRBD1. V lost 4 bases to trimming and J lost 0 bases; unmatched junction nucleotides: 7. This CDR3 is built from 16 residues. The germline V gene has CDR1 SGHRS and CDR2 YFSETQ. The CDR3: CASSLRDSSSYNEQFF. Written as DNA, the CDR3 is TGCGCCAGCAGCCTTAGGGACAGCAGCTCCTACAATGAGCAGTTCTTC.

The chain links TRBV7-2 to TRBJ2-3, with D hard to call. Trimming removed 5 bases from V and 4 bases from J, with 10 bases in between. Germline CDR1 is SGHTA and CDR2 is FQGNSA. The CDR3 is 13 amino acids. CDR3 DNA: TGTGCCAGCAGCGACGACACACCAGATACGCAGTATTTT. Translating gives CASSDDTPDTQYF. Variable domain in full (rest from reference TRBV7-2 and TRBJ2-3): GAGVSQSPSNKVTEKGKDVELRCDPISGHTALYWYRQSLGQGLEFLIYFQGNSAPDKSGLPSDRFSAERTGGSVSTLTIQRTQQEDSAVYLCASSDDTPDTQYFGPGTRLTVL.

The rearrangement links TRBV12-3 or TRBV12-4 to TRBJ2-7; D may match TRBD1 or TRBD2 (6 bases each). The germline V and J ends were trimmed by 11 bases and 3 bases, with 11 bases remaining between them. The CDR3 is 11 amino acids. Written as DNA, the CDR3 is TGTGCCTCCGAGGGGGGCTACGAGCAGTACTTC. It specifies CASEGGYEQYF.

The rearrangement joins TRBV12-3 or TRBV12-4 to TRBJ2-1; D not certain. The ends were cut back, 5 bases at V and 7 bases at J, with 12 bases in the middle. This CDR3 region has 13 residues. The CDR3 is CASSPARRNEQFF. For the CDR3, the DNA is TGTGCCAGCAGTCCCGCACGGCGTAATGAGCAGTTCTTC.

The V call is TRBV3-1, the J call TRBJ2-2; possible D gene TRBD1, 5 bases. The length of the CDR3 is 16 residues. The V end lost 4 bases, the J end lost 1 base, and 13 bases lay between the germline ends. Germline assignment: CDR1 LGHDT and CDR2 YNNKEL (reference sequence). The CDR3 sequence is CASSRGRGGNTGELFF. Here the CDR3 DNA reads TGTGCCAGCAGCCGCGGAAGGGGTGGGAACACCGGGGAGCTGTTTTTT. Variable domain in full (rest from reference TRBV3-1 and TRBJ2-2): DTAVSQTPKYLVTQMGNDKSIKCEQNLGHDTMYWYKQDSKKFLKIMFSYNNKELIINETVPNRFSPKSPDKAHLNLHINSLELGDSAVYFCASSRGRGGNTGELFFGEGSRLTVL.

CDR3 nucleotide sequence: TGCAGCGGGGGGTACAGGGGGCTGGGCACTGAAGCTTTCTTT. Protein: CSGGYRGLGTEAFF. This chain links TRBV29-1 with TRBJ1-1; 9 positions agree with TRBD1. V lost 7 bases to trimming and J lost 4 bases; unmatched junction nucleotides: 10. Germline CDR1 reads SQVTM; CDR2 reads ANQGSEA. The CDR3 runs 14 residues.

The chain employs TRBV14 and TRBJ1-4; D is unresolved. Germline CDR1 is SGHDN and CDR2 is FVKESK. This CDR3 is built from 14 residues. The V gene lost 4 bases and the J gene lost 8 bases, with 14 bases spanning the gap. CDR3 in DNA: TGTGCCAGCAGCCCCCAAGGGAAAGGAGAAAAACTGTTTTTT. Protein product: CASSPQGKGEKLFF. Using reference TRBV14 and TRBJ1-4 for the parts outside the CDR3, the full variable domain is EAGVTQFPSHSVIEKGQTVTLRCDPISGHDNLYWYRRVMGKEIKFLLHFVKESKQDESGMPNNRFLAERTGGTYSTLKVQPAELEDSGVYFCASSPQGKGEKLFFGSGTQLSVL.

This clonotype was seen only once. The chain uses TRBV7-8 and TRBJ1-3; D is ambiguous. Germline CDR1 is SGHVS and CDR2 is FQNEAQ. The length of the CDR3 is 11 residues. Trimming pared 5 bases from V and 8 bases from J, leaving 7 bases between. In nucleotides, the CDR3 is TGTGCCAGCAGCCACAGAGACACCATATATTTT. This sequence encodes CASSHRDTIYF.

This chain links TRBV30 with TRBJ2-1; 8 bases align to TRBD2. This CDR3 has 15 residues. Germline V gives CDR1 GTSNPN, CDR2 SVGIG (reference sequence). The V segment lost 0 bases and the J segment 4 bases; nucleotides outside the gene matches: 5. The CDR3 reads CAWSVMTSAYNEQFF. The CDR3 DNA reads TGTGCCTGGAGTGTGATGACTAGCGCGTACAATGAGCAGTTCTTC.

The rearrangement uses TRBV2 and TRBJ2-7, with D possibly matching TRBD2 (6 bases). CDR3 size: 14 residues. The germline V and J ends were trimmed by 6 bases and 7 bases, with 19 bases remaining between them. Germline CDR1 and CDR2: SNHLY and FYNNEI. CDR3 nucleotides: TGTGCCAGCAGGAAGGGGACTGCCATCGGGGAGCAGTACTTC. Its translation is CASRKGTAIGEQYF.

V usage is TRBV7-2 and J usage is TRBJ1-1; D uncertain. The CDR3 runs 15 residues. Germline lookup yields CDR1 SGHTA and CDR2 FQGNSA. V gave up 2 bases and J gave up 0 bases, with 10 bases separating them. CDR3 sequence: CASSLNSGMNTEAFF. The CDR3 bases are TGTGCCAGCAGCTTAAATAGCGGCATGAACACTGAAGCTTTCTTT.

The chain is built from TRBV9 and TRBJ2-2, with D perhaps assigned TRBD1 or TRBD2 (5 bases each). This CDR3 has 16 amino acids. Trimming pared 2 bases from V and 0 bases from J, leaving 11 bases between. CDR1 and CDR2 from the germline V gene are SGDLS and YYNGEE. The CDR3 bases are TGTGCCAGCAGCGTTTCCGGGACGACGAACACCGGGGAGCTGTTTTTT. Its protein is CASSVSGTTNTGELFF.

This clonotype occurred once. The chain has TRBV19 and TRBJ2-3; the D is unclear. The V and J ends lost 7 bases and 4 bases respectively, with 12 bases between them. The length of the CDR3 is 13 residues. Germline CDR1 is LNHDA and CDR2 is SQIVND (reference sequence). CDR3 DNA: TGTGCCAGTACCCCTCGCAACGCAGATACGCAGTATTTT. Residues: CASTPRNADTQYF.